This T cell receptor (beta chain) was captured by sequencing in a study of CD8 T cells in Susac syndrome (dated by TCRdb to between 2018 and 2021). Broadly, across the study: Whether CD8+ T cell activation and differentiation in Susac syndrome was antigen driven was tested using repertoire sequencing. The full study reports these points: The TCR sequencing and HLA analysis was acknowledged to have included a relatively small number of individuals.

Peripheral blood CD8+ and CD4+ T cells from healthy donors, Susac syndrome patients and multiple sclerosis patients were profiled by high-throughput TCR beta sequencing. Treatment-naive patients with stable or active relapsing-remitting disease fulfilling revised McDonald criteria were used as multiple sclerosis controls. Bulk CD8+ and CD4+ T cells were purified magnetically by negative isolation, whereas CD8+ TEMRA cells were enriched by FACS. Blood was collected in EDTA tubes and processed within 24 hours, with PBMCs isolated through density gradient centrifugation. PBMCs intended for TCR sequencing were cryopreserved in liquid nitrogen and thawed later in a water bath at 37 degrees C. The sorted or isolated CD4+, CD8+ and CD8+ TEMRA cells had a purity of 90% or higher. Concerning this clonotype itself: The specificity of this receptor is unknown. Within one base of it there is no much larger clone, and no base qualities were kept.

Measured from the cysteine to the phenylalanine, the CDR3 is 14 residues long. CDR3 DNA only is kept here, 42 bases in frame from base 1. CDR1 is given as SGHRS and CDR2 as YFSETQ, both from the germline V gene. The junction carries 13 bases between V and J, which are trimmed by 4 bases and 4 bases respectively. RNA was extracted using the RNeasy kit, and about 0.5 to 1 ug of the RNA was reverse transcribed with random hexamers. The immunoSEQ multiplex PCR assay, covering 54 Vbeta and 13 Jbeta segments, was used to amplify TCR beta CDR3 regions. Bias from PCR amplification was corrected by using a synthetic template baseline for primer optimization and for computational correction. The study's processing was this. Reads were annotated to V, D and J genes per IMGT and analyzed with immunoSEQ Analyzer, keeping only productive sequences. Clonality was calculated as one minus the Shannon entropy normalized by log2 of the number of productive unique sequences. For each patient and control, public and private clones were evaluated among the 100 most prevalent clones. Clones were defined as Susac-specific when absent from the healthy and MS cohorts, from approximately 1,100 published viral clones and from other ImmuneACCESS disease sequences. TCRdb trimmed the raw reads at Q25, called clones with MiXCR and kept productive beta chains. Each CDR3 protein gets just one entry, which takes the most common genes and DNA from the rows behind it. The V and J calls shown here were made by TCRdb, not taken from the authors' results. Within this sample are 200,000 or so distinct CDR3 sequences, with 90% to 95% of them counted one time only. The ten largest clones capture roughly 0.088% of the sample.

The receptor's source is a human donor with multiple sclerosis. The sequenced sample consisted of CD4+ T cells from PBMCs. The V and J genes are TRBV5-1 and TRBJ2-3, and TRBD2 may be the D gene, going by 5 matching bases. The nucleotides are TGCGCCAGCAGCGCCGGACTGTCTCCAGATACGCAGTATTTT. It translates to CASSAGLSPDTQYF.